This T cell receptor (beta chain) is from a study of CD4+ T cells in melanoma. Generated by immunoSEQ multiplex PCR, the TCRdb table keeps only in-frame clones and is missing some. The sample carries about 110,000 clones, around 92% recorded once. Whole-study findings and limits: Reportedly, melanoma neoantigen-specific CD4+ T cells showed varied differentiation states. A reported correlation linked neoantigen-specific CD4+ T cells to CD8+, macrophage and B cell function.

Regarding this clone: Its antigen is still unknown.

The germline CDR1 and CDR2 sequences are SGHTA and FQGTGA. With 7 bases removed from V and 2 bases from J, the gap between germline ends came to 14 bases. The CDR3 sequence is 15 residues long. The specimen was peripheral blood. The clonotype comes from a human donor with melanoma. The chain combines TRBV7-3 with TRBJ2-2; D tentatively fits TRBD1 or TRBD2 (6 bases each). The DNA of the CDR3 is TGTGCCAGCACCCACGGGGGCCCAAACACCGGGGAGCTGTTTTTT. It encodes CASTHGGPNTGELFF. Together with reference TRBV7-3 and TRBJ2-2, the CDR3 gives the full variable domain: GAGVSQTPSNKVTEKGKYVELRCDPISGHTALYWYRQSLGQGPEFLIYFQGTGAADDSGLPNDRFFAVRPEGSVSTLKIQRTERGDSAVYLCASTHGGPNTGELFFGEGSRLTVL.